This record concerns one T cell receptor beta chain sequence. TCRdb re-called the 5' RACE reads; one entry per CDR3 protein, DNA not given. The repertoire table contains 550,000 or so distinct CDR3 sequences. Germline CDR1 SGHTA, CDR2 FQGNSA. The CDR3 has 16 residues. This sample was taken from a study of T cells expressing NK-cell markers. Study summary: In sorted CD3+CD56+NKG2C+, CD3+CD56+NKG2C- and CD3+CD56-NKG2C+ T cells, TCR beta repertoires were obtained.

The sample consisted of blood T cells: a sorted CD56 or NKG2C T cell subset, CD4+ or CD8+ T cells, or bulk PBMC T cells (not recorded which). The origin of this receptor is a man between 18 and 35 years old in good health. The J gene is TRBJ2-1, the V gene TRBV7-2; TCRdb reports TRBD2, a call that lacks DNA to check it against. The CDR3 loop is CASSYYGGRSYNEQFF.